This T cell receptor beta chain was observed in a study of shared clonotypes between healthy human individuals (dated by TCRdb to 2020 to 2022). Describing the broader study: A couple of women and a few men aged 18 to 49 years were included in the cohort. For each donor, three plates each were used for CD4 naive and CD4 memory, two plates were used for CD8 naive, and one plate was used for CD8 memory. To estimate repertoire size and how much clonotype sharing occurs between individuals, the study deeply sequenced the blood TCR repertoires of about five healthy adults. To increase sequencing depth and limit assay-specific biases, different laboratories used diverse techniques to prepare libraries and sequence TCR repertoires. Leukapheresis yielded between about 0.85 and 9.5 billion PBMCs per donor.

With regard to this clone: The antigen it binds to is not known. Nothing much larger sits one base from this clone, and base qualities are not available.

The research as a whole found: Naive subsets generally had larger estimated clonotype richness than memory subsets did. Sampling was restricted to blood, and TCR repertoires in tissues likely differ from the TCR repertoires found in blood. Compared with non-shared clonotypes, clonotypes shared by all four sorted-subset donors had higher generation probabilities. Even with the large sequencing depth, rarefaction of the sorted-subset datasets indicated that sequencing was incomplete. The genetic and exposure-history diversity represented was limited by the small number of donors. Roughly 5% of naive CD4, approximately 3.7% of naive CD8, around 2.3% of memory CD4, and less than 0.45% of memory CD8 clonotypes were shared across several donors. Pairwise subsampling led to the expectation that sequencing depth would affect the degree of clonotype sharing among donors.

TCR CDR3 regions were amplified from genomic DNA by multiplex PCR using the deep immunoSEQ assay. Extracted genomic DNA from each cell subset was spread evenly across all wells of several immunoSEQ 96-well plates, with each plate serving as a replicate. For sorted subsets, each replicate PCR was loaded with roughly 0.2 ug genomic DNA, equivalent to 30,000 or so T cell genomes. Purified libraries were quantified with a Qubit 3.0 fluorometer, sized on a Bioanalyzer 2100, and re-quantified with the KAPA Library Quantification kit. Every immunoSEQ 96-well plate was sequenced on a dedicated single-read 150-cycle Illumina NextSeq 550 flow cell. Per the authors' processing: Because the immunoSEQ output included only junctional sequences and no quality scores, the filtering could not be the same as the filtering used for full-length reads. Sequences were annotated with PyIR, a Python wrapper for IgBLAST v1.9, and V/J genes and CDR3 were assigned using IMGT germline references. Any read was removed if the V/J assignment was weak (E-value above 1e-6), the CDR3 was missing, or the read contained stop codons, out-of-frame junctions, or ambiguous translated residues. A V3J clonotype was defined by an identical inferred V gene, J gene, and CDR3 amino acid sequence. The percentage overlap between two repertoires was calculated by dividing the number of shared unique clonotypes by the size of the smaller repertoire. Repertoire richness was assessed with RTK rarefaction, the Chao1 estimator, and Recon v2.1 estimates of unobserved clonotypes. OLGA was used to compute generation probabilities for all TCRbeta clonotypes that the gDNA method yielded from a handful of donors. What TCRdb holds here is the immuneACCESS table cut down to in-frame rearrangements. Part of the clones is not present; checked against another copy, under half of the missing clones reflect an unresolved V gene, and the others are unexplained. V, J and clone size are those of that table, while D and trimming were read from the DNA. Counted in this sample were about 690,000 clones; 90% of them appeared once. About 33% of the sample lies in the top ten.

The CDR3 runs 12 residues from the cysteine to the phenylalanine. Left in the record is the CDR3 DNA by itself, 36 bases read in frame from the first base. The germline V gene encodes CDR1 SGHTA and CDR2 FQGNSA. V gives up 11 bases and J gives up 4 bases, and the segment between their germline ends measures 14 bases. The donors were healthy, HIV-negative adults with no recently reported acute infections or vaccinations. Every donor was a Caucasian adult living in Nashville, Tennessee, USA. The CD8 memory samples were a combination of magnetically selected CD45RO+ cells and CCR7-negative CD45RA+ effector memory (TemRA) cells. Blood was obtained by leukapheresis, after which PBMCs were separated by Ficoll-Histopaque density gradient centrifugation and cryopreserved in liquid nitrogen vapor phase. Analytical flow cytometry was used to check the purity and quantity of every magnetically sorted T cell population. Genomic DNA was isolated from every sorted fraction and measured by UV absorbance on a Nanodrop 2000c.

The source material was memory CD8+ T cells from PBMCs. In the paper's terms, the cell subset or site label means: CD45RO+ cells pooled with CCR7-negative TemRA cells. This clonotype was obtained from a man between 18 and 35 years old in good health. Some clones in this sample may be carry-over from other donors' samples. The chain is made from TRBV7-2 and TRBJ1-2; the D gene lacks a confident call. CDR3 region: CALKPRSYGYTF. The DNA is TGTGCCCTTAAGCCTAGGAGCTATGGCTACACCTTC.